This T cell receptor beta chain was obtained from a study of T-cell memory formation after mild COVID-19. Whole-study results and caveats: Contracting CD4+ clones were located mainly in CM and EM, and CD8+ clones in EMRA.

Germline CDR1 is SQVTM and CDR2 is ANQGSEA. The CDR3 is made up of 14 amino acids. The germline V and J ends were trimmed by 6 bases and 2 bases, with 17 bases remaining between them. TCRdb reprocessed the 5' RACE reads with MiXCR, giving one entry per CDR3 protein. The data show 410,000 or so distinct CDR3 sequences, more than 20% seen once. In this sample, this clonotype turned up a few times. Its specificity is unknown. This TCR was sampled from an adult woman who had mild COVID-19 (a few samples of this study predate the infection). Cell type and time point are not known. The sequenced material came from PBMCs or a T cell subset sorted from them (not recorded which). The gene calls are TRBV29-1 and TRBJ2-7; perhaps TRBD2 as D (6 bases). CDR3 nucleotides: TGCAGCGTGCTACCGGGACGGGAGACCTACGAGCAGTACTTC. It encodes CSVLPGRETYEQYF.